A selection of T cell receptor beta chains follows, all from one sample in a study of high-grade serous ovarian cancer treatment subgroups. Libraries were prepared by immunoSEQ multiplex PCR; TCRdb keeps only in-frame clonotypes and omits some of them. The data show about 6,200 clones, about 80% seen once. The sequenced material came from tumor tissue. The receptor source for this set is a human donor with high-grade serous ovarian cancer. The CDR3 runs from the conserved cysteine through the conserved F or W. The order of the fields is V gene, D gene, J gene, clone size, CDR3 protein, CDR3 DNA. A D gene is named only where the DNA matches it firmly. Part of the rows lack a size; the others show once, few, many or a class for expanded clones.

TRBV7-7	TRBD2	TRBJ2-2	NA	CASSSGGGLFF	TGTGCCAGCAGCTCCGGGGGGGGGCTGTTTTTT
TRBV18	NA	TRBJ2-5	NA	CASSKGTEETQYF	TGTGCCAGCTCGAAGGGGACGGAAGAGACCCAGTACTTC
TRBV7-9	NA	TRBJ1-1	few	CASSPPTRVTEAFF	TGTGCCAGCAGCCCACCGACGAGGGTCACTGAAGCTTTCTTT
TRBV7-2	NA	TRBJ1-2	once	CASSLAVQGGGYTF	TGTGCCAGCAGCTTAGCCGTTCAGGGAGGCGGCTACACCTTC
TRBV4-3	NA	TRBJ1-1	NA	CASSDGSNTEAFF	TGCGCCAGCAGCGACGGGTCTAACACTGAAGCTTTCTTT
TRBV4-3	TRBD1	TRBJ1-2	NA	CASSSTGGYGYTF	TGCGCCAGCAGCTCTACAGGGGGGTATGGCTACACCTTC
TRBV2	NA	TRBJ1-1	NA	CASSVPGTVNTEAFF	TGTGCCAGCAGTGTTCCCGGGACCGTGAACACTGAAGCTTTCTTT
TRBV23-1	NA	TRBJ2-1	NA	CASSQSAGYSYNEQFF	TGCGCCAGCAGTCAATCCGCGGGCTACTCCTACAATGAGCAGTTCTTC
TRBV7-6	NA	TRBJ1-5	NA	CASSFRGGANQPQHF	TGTGCCAGCAGCTTCCGGGGGGGGGCTAACCAGCCCCAGCATTTT
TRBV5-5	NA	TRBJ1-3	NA	CASSLDPWTSGNTIYF	TGTGCCAGCAGCTTGGACCCGTGGACCTCTGGAAACACCATATATTTT
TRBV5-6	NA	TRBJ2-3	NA	CASSWGDTQYF	TGTGCCAGCAGCTGGGGAGATACGCAGTATTTT
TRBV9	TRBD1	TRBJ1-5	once	CASSSLGTGNQPQHF	TGTGCCAGCAGTTCACTCGGGACAGGAAATCAGCCCCAGCATTTT